Listed below are T cell receptor beta chains from one sample, sequenced in a study of post-analysis software for immune sequencing data. TCRdb ran MiXCR on the PCR reads and lists one entry per CDR3 protein. The data hold about 400,000 distinct CDR3 sequences, with about a third observed a single time. The sequenced sample consisted of blood. These receptors originate from a girl between 5 and 17 years old with multiple sclerosis. CDR3s include the opening cysteine and the closing phenylalanine or tryptophan. D genes are given only for firm matches. Some rows mark clone size as missing; the rest say once, few, many or name a class of expanded clone.

clone size	D gene	V gene	J gene	CDR3 DNA	CDR3 protein
few	.	TRBV5-1	TRBJ2-3	TGCGCCAGCAGCCAATGGGACAGCACAGATACGCAGTATTTT	CASSQWDSTDTQYF
.	TRBD1	TRBV29-1	TRBJ2-1	TGTGCGATCCGGACAGGACCTAACAATGAGCAGTTCTTC	CAIRTGPNNEQFF
few	.	TRBV25-1	TRBJ2-6	TGTGCCAGCAGTGAAGGGATCCCTGGGGCCAACGTCCTGACTTTC	CASSEGIPGANVLTF
few	.	TRBV7-2	TRBJ2-5	TGTGCCAGCAGCCCCCCTAACATGGGGACCCAGTACTTC	CASSPPNMGTQYF
.	TRBD2	TRBV20-1	TRBJ2-5	TGCAGTGCTAGAGATCCCGGGGGGGAACAAGAGACCCAGTACTTC	CSARDPGGEQETQYF
.	.	TRBV28	TRBJ2-3	TGTGCCAGCAGTTGGAAGCAAAGTGGCACAGATACGCAGTATTTT	CASSWKQSGTDTQYF
.	.	TRBV6-1	TRBJ1-2	TGTGCCAGCAGTGACCGGATCCCTTATTATGGCTACACCTTC	CASSDRIPYYGYTF
few	TRBD2	TRBV12-3/TRBV12-4	TRBJ2-1	TGTGCCAGCAGTTCTACGAGCGGGGGGGCCATCAATGAGCAGTTCTTC	CASSSTSGGAINEQFF
.	.	TRBV12-3/TRBV12-4	TRBJ2-7	TGTGCCAGCAGTTTCCGGACGGCATACGAGCAGTACTTC	CASSFRTAYEQYF
.	TRBD1	TRBV5-1	TRBJ1-2	TGCTCCAGCAGCCCGGACAGGGAACTTGGCTACACCTTC	CSSSPDRELGYTF
.	.	TRBV9	TRBJ1-6	TGTGCCAGCAGCGTGGGGGATTCACCCCTCCACTTT	CASSVGDSPLHF
.	.	TRBV6-5	TRBJ2-7	TGTGCCAGCAGTTACAGGGTGGGCGAGCAGTACTTC	CASSYRVGEQYF
.	.	TRBV12-3/TRBV12-4	TRBJ2-6	TGTGCCAGCAGTTTAGGGCGGGGGCCCTCTGGGGCCAACGTCCTGACTTTC	CASSLGRGPSGANVLTF
.	TRBD2	TRBV12-3/TRBV12-4	TRBJ2-1	TGTGCCAGCAGTTCTCGGACTAGCGGGGGGGACTCCTACAATGAGCAGTTCTTC	CASSSRTSGGDSYNEQFF
few	.	TRBV6-1	TRBJ1-1	TGTGCCAGCAGTACTTCCAACCCCCGAGGGACTGAAGCTTTCTTT	CASSTSNPRGTEAFF
.	.	TRBV6-1	TRBJ1-2	TGTGCCAGCAGTGTGAGGGAAATCGGGGGCTACACCTTC	CASSVREIGGYTF
few	.	TRBV29-1	TRBJ2-5	TGCAGCGTTGAACTCGGTCGACAAGAGACCCAGTACTTC	CSVELGRQETQYF
.	TRBD2	TRBV10-3	TRBJ2-5	TGTGCCATCAGTGACCCGAACCTTAGCGGGAGAAGGGAGACCCAGTACTTC	CAISDPNLSGRRETQYF
.	TRBD1	TRBV6-6	TRBJ1-5	TGTGCCAGCAGTTACGACAGGGGGTACAATCAGCCCCAGCATTTT	CASSYDRGYNQPQHF
.	.	TRBV11-2	TRBJ1-1	TGTGCCAGCAGCTTGAGAAGCACTGAAGCTTTCTTT	CASSLRSTEAFF
.	.	TRBV5-8	TRBJ1-2	TGTGCCAGCAGCTCCCAGCCCCAGGGACTAAGGGGCTACACCTTC	CASSSQPQGLRGYTF
.	.	TRBV3-1	TRBJ2-7	TGTGCCAGCAGCCTCAGGTGGGGGAGCTCCTACGAGCAGTACTTC	CASSLRWGSSYEQYF
.	.	TRBV27	TRBJ2-3	TGTGCCAGCAAGGAGCGGCCCCCCACAGATACGCAGTATTTT	CASKERPPTDTQYF
.	TRBD1	TRBV9	TRBJ1-2	TGTGCCAGCAGCGTAGAGGGGACAGGCTCCAGTGGCTACACCTTC	CASSVEGTGSSGYTF
.	TRBD1	TRBV20-1	TRBJ1-1	TGCAGTGCTAGGGCGTTCGGGACAGGGTTGACTGAAGCTTTCTTT	CSARAFGTGLTEAFF